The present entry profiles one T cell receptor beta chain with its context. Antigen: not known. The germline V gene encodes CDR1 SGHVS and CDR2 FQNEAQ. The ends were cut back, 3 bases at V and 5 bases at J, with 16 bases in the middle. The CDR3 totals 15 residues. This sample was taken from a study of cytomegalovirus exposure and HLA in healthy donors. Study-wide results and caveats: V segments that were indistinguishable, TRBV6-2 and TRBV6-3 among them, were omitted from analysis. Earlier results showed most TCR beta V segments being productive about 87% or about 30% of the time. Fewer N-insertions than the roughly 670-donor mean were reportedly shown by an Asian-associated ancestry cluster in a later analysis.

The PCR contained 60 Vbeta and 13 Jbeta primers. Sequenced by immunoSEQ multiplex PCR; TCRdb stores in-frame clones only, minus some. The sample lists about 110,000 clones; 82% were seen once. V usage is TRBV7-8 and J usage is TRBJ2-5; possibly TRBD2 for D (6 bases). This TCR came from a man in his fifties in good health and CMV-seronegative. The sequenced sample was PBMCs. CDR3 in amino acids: CASSLRPAGRETQYF. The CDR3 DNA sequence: TGTGCCAGCAGCTTGCGCCCCGCGGGAAGGGAGACCCAGTACTTC.